These T cell receptor beta chains were read from a single sample in a study of T cells after yellow fever vaccination. TCRdb processed the 5' RACE reads anew with MiXCR; each CDR3 protein has one entry. The sample lists under 700,000 distinct CDR3 sequences, approximately 16% occurring once. The sequenced sample was PBMCs, obtained less than 6 days after the first yellow fever vaccination. The receptors derive from a man aged 18 to 29 who received the YFV17D yellow fever vaccine. Both conserved end residues are trimmed from each CDR3.

>TRBV6-2/TRBV6-3|TRBJ2-5|13
ASSKRDFWGETQY
>TRBV20-1|TRBJ2-5|12
SATLAGGPETQY
>TRBV18|TRBJ2-4|14
ASSPQTGTRGAIQY
>TRBV5-1|TRBJ1-1|11
ASSQQGHTEAF
>TRBV5-1|TRBJ1-2|12
ASSLTGVNYGYT
>TRBV15|TRBJ2-5|14
ATSRVNVGIQETQY
>TRBV27|TRBJ1-3|15
ASSPKAGGLSGNTIY
>TRBV7-2|TRBJ2-7|14
ASSRAGTGWKDEQY
>TRBV20-1|TRBJ2-1|13
SARDLTGYYNEQF
>TRBV7-2|TRBJ1-6|12
ASSTQGVGSPLH
>TRBV28|TRBJ2-4|12
ASSWGMTANIQY
>TRBV29-1|TRBJ2-5|13
SGNRGQGGAETQY
>TRBV20-1|TRBJ2-1|12
SARRTSGTNEQF
>TRBV29-1|TRBJ2-1|11
SVERATYNEQF
>TRBV20-1|TRBJ1-5|12
SARPGTRDQPQH
>TRBV27|TRBJ1-2|11
ASSLTRTYGYT
>TRBV5-6|TRBJ2-3|11
ASSWAGTDTQY
>TRBV12-3/TRBV12-4|TRBJ1-2|10
ASYPREGGYT
>TRBV20-1|TRBJ2-1|10
SAGLAHNEQF
>TRBV6-5|TRBJ2-1|12
ASSYGNVGGEQF